The 16 T cell receptor beta chains presented below share a single source sample, sequenced in a study of shared clonotypes between healthy human individuals. Generated by immunoSEQ multiplex PCR, the TCRdb table keeps only in-frame clones and is missing some. The table shows a few million clones, with about 90% occurring only once. The material sequenced was naive CD4+ T cells from PBMCs. Subset reported: CD45RA+ positively selected. Receptors originate from a man between 18 and 35 years old in good health. Some clones in this sample may be carry-over from other donors' samples.

The J gene is TRBJ2-2, the V gene TRBV28, with no clear D. Trimming took off 2 bases at V and 1 base at J, with 8 bases between the two ends. CDR1 and CDR2 from the germline V gene are MDHEN and SYDVKM. This CDR3 spans 15 amino acids. The CDR3 region has the DNA TGTGCCAGCAGTTTAGTCGGCCTGAACACCGGGGAGCTGTTTTTT. Amino acids: CASSLVGLNTGELFF.

This clone was seen a handful of times. The chain links TRBV7-9 to TRBJ1-1; TRBD1 agrees at 10 bases. V trimming: 4 bases; J trimming: 6 bases; junction bases outside the gene matches: 5. CDR1 and CDR2 from the germline V gene are SEHNR and FQNEAQ (reference sequence). CDR3 size: 14 residues. CDR3 in amino acids: CASSSDRGQAEAFF. CDR3 DNA sequence: TGTGCCAGCAGCTCAGACAGGGGGCAGGCTGAAGCTTTCTTT.

The chain carries TRBV28 and TRBJ2-2; no definite D call. The germline V and J ends were trimmed by 5 bases and 2 bases, with 12 bases remaining between them. In germline, CDR1 is MDHEN, CDR2 SYDVKM. The CDR3 spans 15 residues. CDR3: CASSPPGLNTGELFF. In nucleotides, the CDR3 is TGTGCCAGCAGTCCCCCGGGTCTTAACACCGGGGAGCTGTTTTTT.

In this sample, this clone turned up once. The genes are TRBV29-1 and TRBJ2-7, with D possibly matching TRBD1 (5 bases). Germline V lookup: CDR1 SQVTM, CDR2 ANQGSEA. The CDR3 contains 14 residues. V was shortened by 4 bases and J by 2 bases, with 15 bases between the two germline ends. The CDR3 reads CSVGVEARAYEQYF. The DNA for the CDR3 is TGCAGCGTTGGCGTAGAGGCCAGGGCCTACGAGCAGTACTTC.

This chain's CDR3 is CASSSVLGELFF. The CDR3, as DNA: TGTGCCAGCAGCTCCGTATTAGGGGAACTGTTTTTT. This chain links TRBV7-8 with TRBJ1-4; D may be TRBD1 (5 bases). V lost 4 bases and J 12 bases, leaving 12 bases between the germline ends. CDR1 SGHVS and CDR2 FQNEAQ come from the germline V gene. The CDR3 has 12 residues.

V gene TRBV6-5 combines with J gene TRBJ2-5, with D tentatively TRBD1 (6 bases). The end of the DNA aligns better with TRBJ2-7, so the J call may be wrong. The CDR3 sequence is 15 residues long. Germline CDR1 MNHEY, CDR2 SVGAGI. The CDR3 loop is CASSYEDTGFYEQYF. CDR3 DNA sequence: TGTGCCAGCAGTTACGAAGACACAGGGTTCTACGAGCAGTACTTC.

The genes are TRBV9 and TRBJ2-2; TRBD2 is a possible D gene (5 bases). The germline gives CDR1 SGDLS, CDR2 YYNGEE. This CDR3 comprises 17 residues. V was trimmed by 3 bases and J by 2 bases, leaving 17 bases between them. Here the CDR3 reads CASSGVSGKLNTGELFF. The CDR3 coding sequence is TGTGCCAGCAGCGGAGTGAGCGGAAAACTTAACACCGGGGAGCTGTTTTTT.

This chain connects TRBV5-5 to TRBJ1-5; unclear D gene. Between the trimmed V and J ends, which lost 4 bases and 2 bases, there was a span of 7 bases. The CDR3 loop spans 13 amino acids. Germline values: CDR1 SGHKS, CDR2 YYEKEE (reference sequence). The CDR3 protein is CASSVRGNQPQHF. The CDR3 nucleotides are TGTGCCAGCAGCGTGAGAGGCAATCAGCCCCAGCATTTT.

V usage is TRBV4-2 and J usage is TRBJ1-5, with 7 bases identical to TRBD1. This CDR3 has 13 residues. J gave up 6 bases and V 4 bases, and 3 bases lay outside the gene matches. Germline assignment: CDR1 LGHNA and CDR2 YNFKEQ. The CDR3 here is CASSRGQVQPQHF. The CDR3 bases are TGTGCCAGCAGCCGCGGACAGGTTCAGCCCCAGCATTTT.

This chain connects TRBV19 to TRBJ2-1; TRBD2 matches 7 bases. The CDR3 consists of 16 residues. V was clipped by 5 bases and J by 10 bases; unmatched bases: 17. Germline V gene lookup returns CDR1 LNHDA and CDR2 SQIVND (reference sequence). The CDR3: CASSPRGDPWIFEQFF. CDR3 in DNA: TGTGCCAGTAGTCCACGGGGGGACCCCTGGATTTTCGAGCAGTTCTTC.

Only one count was recorded for this clone. Other DNA sequences in the sample encode the same CDR3. The chain uses TRBV18 and TRBJ2-7, with D hard to call. CDR3 length: 12 amino acids. V was pared by 2 bases and J by 0 bases, with 2 bases between. Germline values: CDR1 KGHSH, CDR2 LQKENI. The CDR3: CASSPVSYEQYF. DNA of the CDR3: TGTGCCAGCTCACCAGTCTCCTACGAGCAGTACTTC.

The rearrangement links TRBV28 to TRBJ2-1; 8 bases line up with TRBD1. CDR3 length: 16 amino acids. Germline V gives CDR1 MDHEN, CDR2 SYDVKM. Trimming at V came to 5 bases and at J to 4 bases, leaving 10 bases not matched to a gene. CDR3 protein: CASSLAGTGPYNEQFF. The CDR3 DNA reads as TGTGCCAGCAGTCTAGCCGGGACAGGCCCTTACAATGAGCAGTTCTTC.

The chain recombines TRBV11-3 with TRBJ2-3; D is possibly TRBD1 or TRBD2 (6 bases each). CDR1 SGHNT and CDR2 YENEEA come from the germline V gene. Trimming shortened V by 5 bases and J by 2 bases, and 17 bases separated the two germline ends. The CDR3 covers 16 residues. The CDR3 here is CASSIGGAGVTDTQYF. CDR3 DNA sequence: TGTGCCAGCAGCATCGGAGGGGCAGGGGTCACAGATACGCAGTATTTT.

The V call is TRBV6-6, the J call TRBJ1-5; 7 positions match TRBD1. V was pared by 4 bases and J by 0 bases, with 3 bases of the junction left unmatched. This CDR3 is built from 15 residues. Germline V CDR1 and CDR2: MNHNY, SVGAGI (reference sequence). CDR3 sequence: CASSLQGNSNQPQHF. The DNA for the CDR3 is TGTGCCAGCAGTTTACAGGGGAATAGCAATCAGCCCCAGCATTTT.

The chain uses TRBV9 and TRBJ2-1; 10 positions match TRBD1. The J segment lost 2 bases and the V segment lost 4 bases, leaving 6 bases of the junction unmatched. Germline CDR1 SGDLS, CDR2 YYNGEE. This CDR3 has 16 residues. The CDR3 DNA is TGTGCCAGCAGCCCCCGGGACAGGGGAACCTACAATGAGCAGTTCTTC. It is translated as CASSPRDRGTYNEQFF.

The chain carries TRBV5-4 and TRBJ2-1; 12 bases are a match to TRBD2. There are 15 residues in the CDR3. V shed 1 base, J shed 9 bases, and the junction held 5 bases outside the gene matches. From germline, CDR1 is SGHNT and CDR2 YYREEE (reference sequence). The CDR3, as DNA: TGTGCCAGCAGCTTGCCTAGCGGGAGGGAGGGTGAGCAGTTCTTC. Protein sequence: CASSLPSGREGEQFF.